A selection of T cell receptor beta chains follows, all from one sample in a study of identical twins. MiXCR, applied by TCRdb to the 5' RACE reads, yields one record per CDR3 protein. The sample includes hundreds of thousands of distinct CDR3 sequences, around 7.4% of them seen just once. The same sample was also used in a study of yellow fever vaccine responses in identical twins.

Sequenced: PBMCs. Source of these receptors: a woman between 18 and 29 years old in good health. Both conserved end residues are part of each CDR3. D genes are given only for firm matches. For some rows the clone size is stated as once, few or many, or as a class when expanded; others skip it.

size: many
J: TRBJ2-1
D: TRBD2
V: TRBV12-3/TRBV12-4
DNA: TGTGCCAGCAGTTTAGCGGGGTTAGCGGGGCCGAACAATGAGCAGTTCTTC
CDR3: CASSLAGLAGPNNEQFF

size: many
J: TRBJ1-1
D: -
V: TRBV9
DNA: TGTGCCAGCAACGCGCAGATGTCAGGCTTGAACACTGAAGCTTTCTTT
CDR3: CASNAQMSGLNTEAFF

size: -
J: TRBJ1-3
D: -
V: TRBV20-1
DNA: TGCAGTGCTAGAGCGCTCTCTGGAAACACCATATATTTT
CDR3: CSARALSGNTIYF

size: -
J: TRBJ1-6
D: -
V: TRBV4-2
DNA: TGTGCCAGCAGCCAAGATATGTTGTCGGGGAGCTCCTATAATTCACCCCTCCACTTT
CDR3: CASSQDMLSGSSYNSPLHF

size: -
J: TRBJ2-3
D: -
V: TRBV21-1
DNA: TGTGCCAGCAGCCGCAGAGCCGGGCGGGGCACAGATACGCAGTATTTT
CDR3: CASSRRAGRGTDTQYF

size: few
J: TRBJ2-3
D: TRBD1
V: TRBV5-5
DNA: TGTGCCAGCAACCGCCTTGGACAGGGGGGTTTTAGCACAGATACGCAGTATTTT
CDR3: CASNRLGQGGFSTDTQYF

size: -
J: TRBJ1-1
D: TRBD1
V: TRBV12-3/TRBV12-4
DNA: TGTGCCAGCAGCCGGGACAGTTATCACACTGAAGCTTTCTTT
CDR3: CASSRDSYHTEAFF

size: few
J: TRBJ2-1
D: TRBD2
V: TRBV5-1
DNA: TGCGCCAGCAGCGTAGGGACTAGCGGAGTCGATGAGCAGTTCTTC
CDR3: CASSVGTSGVDEQFF

size: few
J: TRBJ2-7
D: TRBD2
V: TRBV10-3
DNA: TGTGCCATCAGTGTAAGACTAGCGGAGACCTACGAGCAGTACTTC
CDR3: CAISVRLAETYEQYF

size: few
J: TRBJ2-1
D: -
V: TRBV27
DNA: TGTGCCAGCAGTTTAAGCAGGGCGAATGAGCAGTTCTTC
CDR3: CASSLSRANEQFF

size: -
J: TRBJ2-1
D: TRBD2
V: TRBV6-1
DNA: TGTGCCAGCAGTGAAGCCTGGCTAGCGGGAGACACGGGGGAGCAGTTCTTC
CDR3: CASSEAWLAGDTGEQFF

size: few
J: TRBJ2-3
D: TRBD2
V: TRBV2
DNA: TGTGCCAGCAGGGGACTAGCGCAAACAGATACGCAGTATTTT
CDR3: CASRGLAQTDTQYF

size: -
J: TRBJ1-1
D: TRBD1
V: TRBV6-5
DNA: TGTGCCAGCAGGTACAGGGGCTGGGTGAACACTGAAGCTTTCTTT
CDR3: CASRYRGWVNTEAFF

size: few
J: TRBJ2-3
D: -
V: TRBV20-1
DNA: TGCAGTGCCGAGCAGGGGACAGATACGCAGTATTTT
CDR3: CSAEQGTDTQYF

size: -
J: TRBJ2-2
D: TRBD1
V: TRBV20-1
DNA: TGCAGTGCTAGAGAAGACGTGGGTCGTTCGGGACAGTCCGGGGAGCTGTTTTTT
CDR3: CSAREDVGRSGQSGELFF

size: many
J: TRBJ2-2
D: -
V: TRBV7-8
DNA: TGTGCCAGCAGCCAACGGACGGGGCGCGGGCTGTTTTTT
CDR3: CASSQRTGRGLFF

size: many
J: TRBJ2-1
D: -
V: TRBV2
DNA: TGTGCCCCCAGCCGGGGTGAGCAGTTCTTC
CDR3: CAPSRGEQFF

size: -
J: TRBJ2-1
D: TRBD2
V: TRBV10-3
DNA: TGTGCCACCAGGACTAGCGGGGCCAACCAAATGATGAGCAATGAGCAGTTCTTC
CDR3: CATRTSGANQMMSNEQFF

size: few
J: TRBJ2-7
D: -
V: TRBV20-1
DNA: TGCAGTGCTAGAGCCCCGGATGACTACGAGCAGTACTTC
CDR3: CSARAPDDYEQYF

size: -
J: TRBJ2-3
D: TRBD2
V: TRBV5-1
DNA: TGCGCCAGCACAAGGATGCCTAGCGGCCTCACAGATACGCAGTATTTT
CDR3: CASTRMPSGLTDTQYF

size: -
J: TRBJ2-1
D: -
V: TRBV29-1
DNA: TGCAGCGTTGATTATCAGAACAATGAGCAGTTCTTC
CDR3: CSVDYQNNEQFF

size: few
J: TRBJ1-1
D: -
V: TRBV2
DNA: TGTGCCAGCAGTAGAGAGGCCGCCACTGAAGCTTTCTTT
CDR3: CASSREAATEAFF

size: few
J: TRBJ2-3
D: TRBD2
V: TRBV27
DNA: TGTGCCAGCAGAACGGGATACCTAGCGGGAGGAGGGGGGGCAGATACGCAGTATTTT
CDR3: CASRTGYLAGGGGADTQYF

size: few
J: TRBJ2-2
D: -
V: TRBV9
DNA: TGTGCCAGCGGGCGGGAGAACACCGGGGAGCTGTTTTTT
CDR3: CASGRENTGELFF

size: many
J: TRBJ1-1
D: -
V: TRBV29-1
DNA: TGCAGCGTTGAAGAAGGGGGAAAAGCTTTCTTT
CDR3: CSVEEGGKAFF

size: -
J: TRBJ2-3
D: -
V: TRBV24-1
DNA: TGTGCCGCTCAGAGGGCTTGGACAGATACGCAGTATTTT
CDR3: CAAQRAWTDTQYF

size: many
J: TRBJ2-3
D: -
V: TRBV29-1
DNA: TGCAGCGCCCTGGGCATACGGTCTGGGGGAGATACGCAGTATTTT
CDR3: CSALGIRSGGDTQYF

size: few
J: TRBJ1-1
D: -
V: TRBV5-5
DNA: TGTGCCAGCAGCTTTGGCAGGGACGCTGAAGCTTTCTTT
CDR3: CASSFGRDAEAFF

size: few
J: TRBJ1-5
D: -
V: TRBV4-1
DNA: TGCGCCAGCAGCCAAGATACAACGGCCCGAGGTCGACCCCAGCATTTT
CDR3: CASSQDTTARGRPQHF

size: few
J: TRBJ2-3
D: -
V: TRBV6-1
DNA: TGTGCCAGCAGTGAAGCGGGAGCCATTAGCACAGATACGCAGTATTTT
CDR3: CASSEAGAISTDTQYF

size: many
J: TRBJ2-6
D: -
V: TRBV20-1
DNA: TGCAGTGCTAGAGATAGAGGTACTGGGGCCAACGTCCTGACTTTC
CDR3: CSARDRGTGANVLTF

size: -
J: TRBJ2-7
D: TRBD2
V: TRBV4-2
DNA: TGTGCCAGCAGCGGTGCTAGCGGGAGTTCTTTC
CDR3: CASSGASGSSF

size: many
J: TRBJ1-1
D: -
V: TRBV29-1
DNA: TGCAGCGCCCTAGGGGGGGACGACACTGAAGCTTTCTTT
CDR3: CSALGGDDTEAFF

size: -
J: TRBJ2-2
D: -
V: TRBV7-6
DNA: TGTGCCAGCAGGGCCTTTGAAGGAGGGACCGGGGAGCTGTTTTTT
CDR3: CASRAFEGGTGELFF

size: -
J: TRBJ2-6
D: TRBD1
V: TRBV12-3/TRBV12-4
DNA: TGTGCCAGCAGTCTGTCCACCGGGACAGGGGGCTTTGGGGCCAACGTCCTGACTTTC
CDR3: CASSLSTGTGGFGANVLTF

size: few
J: TRBJ2-2
D: -
V: TRBV7-7
DNA: TGTGCCAGCAGCTTAGGTCAGGTTGAGGAGCTGTTTTTT
CDR3: CASSLGQVEELFF

size: few
J: TRBJ2-5
D: -
V: TRBV10-3
DNA: TGTGCCATCAGTGAGCCCGGGAAATGGGGATCGGGGGCGAGGGAGACCCAGTACTTC
CDR3: CAISEPGKWGSGARETQYF

size: few
J: TRBJ2-1
D: TRBD2
V: TRBV6-1
DNA: TGTGCCAGCAGAGCTAGCGGGGGGGTGCTCAATGAGCAGTTCTTC
CDR3: CASRASGGVLNEQFF

size: few
J: TRBJ1-5
D: -
V: TRBV24-1
DNA: TGTGCCACCAGTGATCAGGGGAAGGCAAACGCGCCCCAGCATTTT
CDR3: CATSDQGKANAPQHF

size: -
J: TRBJ2-3
D: -
V: TRBV10-2
DNA: TGCGCCAGCAGTGAGCTACAACTAGTGGATACGCAGTATTTT
CDR3: CASSELQLVDTQYF

size: few
J: TRBJ1-4
D: -
V: TRBV6-1
DNA: TGTGCCAGCAGTGCCCCCGTCAGGGGTGCAACTAATGAAAAACTGTTTTTT
CDR3: CASSAPVRGATNEKLFF

size: few
J: TRBJ2-1
D: TRBD2
V: TRBV9
DNA: TGTGCCAGCAGCTCGGGACTAGCGAACAATGAGCAGTTCTTC
CDR3: CASSSGLANNEQFF

size: many
J: TRBJ2-1
D: -
V: TRBV5-1
DNA: TGCGCCAGCAGCTACACCGTTGGCCTAGCCAATGAGCAGTTCTTC
CDR3: CASSYTVGLANEQFF

size: -
J: TRBJ2-5
D: TRBD2
V: TRBV7-8
DNA: TGTGCCAGCAGCTCGGGACTAGCGGGAGTTTGGGAGACCCAGTACTTC
CDR3: CASSSGLAGVWETQYF

size: few
J: TRBJ1-5
D: TRBD1
V: TRBV20-1
DNA: TGCAGTGTACCTGACAGGGGTAGCAATCAGCCCCAGCATTTT
CDR3: CSVPDRGSNQPQHF

size: many
J: TRBJ2-1
D: -
V: TRBV24-1
DNA: TGTGCCACCGGGAAGAGCTCCTACAATGAGCAGTTCTTC
CDR3: CATGKSSYNEQFF

size: few
J: TRBJ2-7
D: TRBD2
V: TRBV14
DNA: TGTGCCAGCAGCCAAGATTTGACTAGCGGTAAGGAGATCTACGAGCAGTACTTC
CDR3: CASSQDLTSGKEIYEQYF